This T cell receptor beta chain was captured by sequencing in a study of vaccination effects on CD4 cells after COVID-19. Study context: Antigen-specific CD4+ T cells were first expanded with viral peptide pools by the ViraFEST assay and only then sequenced. Culturing of 1.5 million to 2 million PBMC per well took place with roughly 10 IU/ml IL-2 and 9 to 10 ug/ml peptides.

Assay: immunoSEQ multiplex PCR; the TCRdb copy retains only in-frame clones and omits some. The table records approximately 30,000 clones, 75% of them present only once. Study-wide points: The study enrolled few convalescent patients and sampled no early post-infection timepoints. The post-vaccine spike-reactive clones of convalescents showed a predominance of new vaccine-induced clones.

V was pared by 6 bases and J by 3 bases, with 9 bases between. The V gene's germline CDR1 is KGHSH and CDR2 LQKENI. The CDR3 covers 13 residues. Note on this clone: Its antigen remains unknown.

Following an approximately ten-day culture, CD4+ T cells were purified. A PCR test confirmed that the person had SARS-CoV-2 infection between March and December 2020. All study participants received two doses of BNT162b2 or mRNA-1273 vaccine. This sequence was found in a human donor who had a prior SARS-CoV-2 infection. The sample consisted of CD4+ T cells from PBMCs cultured without peptide, taken after COVID-19 vaccination. This chain connects TRBV18 to TRBJ1-3, with D possibly matching TRBD1 (6 bases). The CDR3 region is CASSSTGGNTIYF. The CDR3 DNA reads TGTGCCAGCTCTTCGACAGGTGGAAACACCATATATTTT.